One sample yielded the 2 T cell receptor beta chains listed below, sequenced in a study of response to subunit inactivated influenza vaccine. TCRdb re-called the RT-PCR reads through MiXCR, storing one row per CDR3 protein. The sample has just over 300,000 distinct CDR3 sequences; roughly 22% are singletons. Source: PBMCs from blood, taken about 20 months after vaccination. The receptors stem from a man aged 50 to 69 who received an inactivated influenza vaccine.

This clonotype occurred a few times. The rearrangement links TRBV4-1 to TRBJ1-1; D not resolved. V was pared by 1 base and J by 0 bases, with 15 bases between. The CDR3 is 17 residues long. CDR1 MGHRA and CDR2 YSYEKL come from the germline V gene. The CDR3 sequence is CASSQGPAPFMNTEAFF. CDR3 in DNA: TGCGCCAGCAGCCAAGGACCGGCCCCATTTATGAACACTGAAGCTTTCTTT.

V gene TRBV19 combines with J gene TRBJ2-3; D call uncertain. CDR1 and CDR2 from the germline V gene are LNHDA and SQIVND (reference sequence). Deletions cut 6 bases from V and 1 base from J, with 5 bases between. The CDR3 extends over 12 amino acids. DNA for the CDR3: TGTGCCAGTAGAAGTGGCACAGATACGCAGTATTTT. It encodes CASRSGTDTQYF.